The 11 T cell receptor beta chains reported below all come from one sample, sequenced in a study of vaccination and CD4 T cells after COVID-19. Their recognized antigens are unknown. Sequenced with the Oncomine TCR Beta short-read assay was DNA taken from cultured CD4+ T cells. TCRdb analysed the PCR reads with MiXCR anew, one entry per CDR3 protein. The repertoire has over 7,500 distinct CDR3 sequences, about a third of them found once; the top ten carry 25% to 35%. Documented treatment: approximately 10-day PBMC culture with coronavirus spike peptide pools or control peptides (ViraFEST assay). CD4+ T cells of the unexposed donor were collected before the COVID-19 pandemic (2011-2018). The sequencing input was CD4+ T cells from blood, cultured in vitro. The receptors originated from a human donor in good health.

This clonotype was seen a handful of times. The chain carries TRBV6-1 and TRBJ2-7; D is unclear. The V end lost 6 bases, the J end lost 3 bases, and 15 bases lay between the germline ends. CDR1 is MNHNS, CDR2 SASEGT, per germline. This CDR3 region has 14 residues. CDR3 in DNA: TGTGCCAGCAGGAGCTCCAGTGCCAGCTACGAGCAGTACTTC. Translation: CASRSSSASYEQYF.

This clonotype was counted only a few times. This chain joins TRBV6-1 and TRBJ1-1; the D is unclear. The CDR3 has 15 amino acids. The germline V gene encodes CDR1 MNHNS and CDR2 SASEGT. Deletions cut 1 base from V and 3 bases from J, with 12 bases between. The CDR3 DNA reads TGTGCCAGCAGTGAAGGAATCAGCCTTTACACTGAAGCTTTCTTT. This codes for CASSEGISLYTEAFF.

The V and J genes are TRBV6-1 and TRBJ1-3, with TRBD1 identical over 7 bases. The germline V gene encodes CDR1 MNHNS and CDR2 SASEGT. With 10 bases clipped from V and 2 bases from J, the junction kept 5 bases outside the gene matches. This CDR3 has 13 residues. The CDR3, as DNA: TGTGCCATTCTCGACAGGGCTGGAAACACCATATATTTT. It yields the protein CAILDRAGNTIYF.

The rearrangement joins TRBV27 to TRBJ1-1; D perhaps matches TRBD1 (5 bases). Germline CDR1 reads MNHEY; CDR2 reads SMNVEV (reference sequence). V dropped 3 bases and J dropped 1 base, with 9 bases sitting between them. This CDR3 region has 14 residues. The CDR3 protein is CASSFLQGNTEAFF. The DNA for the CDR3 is TGTGCCAGCAGTTTCCTCCAGGGGAACACTGAAGCTTTCTTT.

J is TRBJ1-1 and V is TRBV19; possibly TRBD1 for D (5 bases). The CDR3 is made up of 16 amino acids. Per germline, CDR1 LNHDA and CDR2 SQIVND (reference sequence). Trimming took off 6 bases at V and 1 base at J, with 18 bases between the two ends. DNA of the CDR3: TGTGCCAGTAGAATTCAAACCCTAGACAGGAACACTGAAGCTTTCTTT. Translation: CASRIQTLDRNTEAFF.

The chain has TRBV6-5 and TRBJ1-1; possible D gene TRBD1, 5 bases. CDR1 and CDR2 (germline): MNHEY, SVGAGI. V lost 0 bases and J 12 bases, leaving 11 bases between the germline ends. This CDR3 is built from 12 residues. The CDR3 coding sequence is TGTGCCAGCAGTTACTCTCGGGACCTCACTTTCTTT. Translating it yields CASSYSRDLTFF.

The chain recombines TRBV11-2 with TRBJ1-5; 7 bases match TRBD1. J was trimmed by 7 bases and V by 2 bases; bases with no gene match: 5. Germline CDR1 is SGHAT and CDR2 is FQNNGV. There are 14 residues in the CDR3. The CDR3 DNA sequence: TGTGCCAGCAGCTTAATGGCAGGGGGACAGCCCCAGCATTTT. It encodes CASSLMAGGQPQHF.

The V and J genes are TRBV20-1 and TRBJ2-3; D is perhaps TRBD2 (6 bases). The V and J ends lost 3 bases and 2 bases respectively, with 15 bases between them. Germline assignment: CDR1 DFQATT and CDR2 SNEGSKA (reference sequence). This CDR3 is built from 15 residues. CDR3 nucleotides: TGCAGTGCTAGGGAGGGCGGCTCACCCACAGATACGCAGTATTTT. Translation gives CSAREGGSPTDTQYF.

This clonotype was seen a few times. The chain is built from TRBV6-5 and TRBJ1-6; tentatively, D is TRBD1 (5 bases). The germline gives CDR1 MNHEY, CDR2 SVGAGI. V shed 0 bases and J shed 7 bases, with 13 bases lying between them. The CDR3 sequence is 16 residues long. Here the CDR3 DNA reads TGTGCCAGCAGTTACTCACCCGAGAGGGGAAATTCACCCCTCCACTTT. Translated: CASSYSPERGNSPLHF.

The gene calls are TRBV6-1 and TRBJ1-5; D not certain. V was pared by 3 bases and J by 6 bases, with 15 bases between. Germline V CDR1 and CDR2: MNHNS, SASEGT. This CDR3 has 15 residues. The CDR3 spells CASSDTVDGVQPQHF. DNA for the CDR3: TGTGCCAGCAGTGACACCGTCGATGGAGTTCAGCCCCAGCATTTT.

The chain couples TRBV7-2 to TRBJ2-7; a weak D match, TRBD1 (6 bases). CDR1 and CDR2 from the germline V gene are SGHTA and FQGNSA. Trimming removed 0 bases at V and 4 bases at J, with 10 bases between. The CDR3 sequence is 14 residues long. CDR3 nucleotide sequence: TGTGCCAGCAGCTTAGCCACAGGGTCTTACGAGCAGTACTTC. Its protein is CASSLATGSYEQYF.